These 10 T cell receptor beta chains were all obtained from the same sample, sequenced in a study of blood T cell repertoires in COVID-19. Assay: immunoSEQ multiplex PCR; the TCRdb copy retains only in-frame clones and omits some. The sample shows hundreds of thousands of clones, around 83% of them seen only once. The material sequenced was peripheral blood. These receptors came from an elderly man with acute or convalescent COVID-19.

This chain links TRBV7-2 with TRBJ2-5, with 8 bases that match TRBD2. The trim removed 1 base at V and 5 bases at J, leaving 9 bases unmatched. This CDR3 has 16 residues. Germline CDR1 reads SGHTA; CDR2 reads FQGNSA. For the CDR3, the DNA is TGTGCCAGCAGCTTAGGGCCGGGGACTAGTTGGGAGACCCAGTACTTC. Amino acids: CASSLGPGTSWETQYF.

The rearrangement links TRBV5-1 to TRBJ2-5; the D gene is possibly TRBD1 (6 bases). The CDR3 is 14 amino acids. Germline CDR1 reads SGHRS; CDR2 reads YFSETQ. V was trimmed by 4 bases and J by 5 bases, leaving 15 bases between them. CDR3 coding DNA: TGCGCCAGCAGCGCCTTACAGGGTAGCGAGACCCAGTACTTC. Amino acids: CASSALQGSETQYF.

The rearrangement uses TRBV2 and TRBJ2-2; no clear D gene. CDR1 and CDR2 from the germline V gene are SNHLY and FYNNEI. Trimming stripped 8 bases from V and 3 bases from J, with 13 bases between. CDR3 size: 14 residues. The CDR3 DNA sequence: TGTGCCAGCGCATTAGAGTTATACACCGGGGAGCTGTTTTTT. Protein sequence: CASALELYTGELFF.

V usage is TRBV7-2 and J usage is TRBJ2-3; 7 bases are a match to TRBD2. The trim removed 3 bases at V and 1 base at J, leaving 4 bases unmatched. The CDR3 runs to 15 residues. Germline-derived CDR1 and CDR2 are SGHTA and FQGNSA. The CDR3 sequence: CASSFSGYRTDTQYF. Here the CDR3 DNA reads TGTGCCAGCAGCTTTAGCGGGTACCGCACAGATACGCAGTATTTT.

The rearrangement joins TRBV25-1 to TRBJ1-4; D not certain. With 8 bases removed from V and 4 bases from J, the gap between germline ends came to 14 bases. The CDR3 has 14 amino acids. Germline V gene sequence: CDR1 MGHDK, CDR2 SYGVNS. CDR3 amino acids: CASGRGEINEKLFF. CDR3 nucleotides: TGTGCCAGCGGGCGGGGAGAGATTAATGAAAAACTGTTTTTT.

This chain links TRBV2 with TRBJ2-7, with a possible D match to TRBD1 (5 bases). Germline CDR1 is SNHLY and CDR2 is FYNNEI. This CDR3 comprises 13 residues. Trimming cost V 3 bases and J 9 bases, with 15 bases left between them. CDR3 DNA: TGTGCCAGCAGTGATCCCTCTGGGGCAACGCAGTACTTC. Its protein is CASSDPSGATQYF.

This chain links TRBV7-6 with TRBJ1-2, with TRBD1 as a possible D gene (5 bases). The V gene's germline CDR1 is SGHVS and CDR2 FNYEAQ. Between the trimmed V and J ends, which lost 5 bases and 6 bases, there was a span of 19 bases. There are 15 residues in the CDR3. The CDR3 region has the DNA TGTGCCAGCAGCCTAATGACAGAGGCGGTCGATGGCTACACCTTC. Its translation is CASSLMTEAVDGYTF. Supplemented by reference TRBV7-6 and TRBJ1-2, the full variable domain reads GAGVSQSPRYKVTKRGQDVALRCDPISGHVSLYWYRQALGQGPEFLTYFNYEAQQDKSGLPNDRFSAERPEGSISTLTIQRTEQRDSAMYRCASSLMTEAVDGYTFGSGTRLTVV.

CDR3 residues: CASSQHGAYEQYF. The CDR3, as DNA: TGTGCCAGCAGCCAACATGGAGCCTACGAGCAGTACTTC. This rearrangement joins TRBV3-1 (or the pseudogene TRBV3-2) to TRBJ2-7; D remains unclear. Trimming pared 2 bases from V and 2 bases from J, leaving 7 bases between. Germline V gene data show CDR1 as LGHDT and CDR2 as YNNKEL (reference sequence). The CDR3 extends over 13 amino acids.

This clone was observed a few times. The chain uses TRBV25-1 and TRBJ2-3; a possible D gene is TRBD2 (6 bases). Looked up from germline, CDR1 is MGHDK and CDR2 is SYGVNS. The V and J ends lost 7 bases and 5 bases respectively, with 19 bases between them. This CDR3 is 15 amino acids long. CDR3 nucleotides: TGTGCCAGCAATTCTGGGACTTTCTTGTTAGATACGCAGTATTTT. This gives the protein CASNSGTFLLDTQYF. The complete variable domain, with remaining parts taken from reference TRBV25-1 and TRBJ2-3, reads EADIYQTPRYLVIGTGKKITLECSQTMGHDKMYWYQQDPGMELHLIHYSYGVNSTEKGDLSSESTVSRIRTEHFPLTLESARPSHTSQYLCASNSGTFLLDTQYFGPGTRLTVL.

The chain carries TRBV9 and TRBJ2-2; 16 nucleotides match TRBD2. Germline CDR1 reads SGDLS; CDR2 reads YYNGEE. This CDR3 is 17 amino acids long. V shed 3 bases and J 6 bases; nucleotides not matched to a gene: 5. The CDR3 sequence is CASSETGTSGRAGELFF. The DNA for the CDR3 is TGTGCCAGCAGCGAAACCGGGACTAGCGGGAGGGCCGGGGAGCTGTTTTTT.